Presented here are 15 T cell receptor beta chains from one specimen sequenced in a study of blood T cells in healthy people across ages. With a J-beta primer mix and a sample-barcoded 5' primer, a second PCR ran about 7 to 12 cycles. TCRdb ran MiXCR on the 5' RACE reads and lists one entry per CDR3 protein. Of approximately 800,000 distinct CDR3 sequences listed, around three fifths are singletons. Sequencing used blood. The receptors here all came from a man in his forties in good health.

A word on this clonotype: A read error may account for a junction end that differs from germline. V gene TRBV3-1 combines with J gene TRBJ2-1, with D maybe TRBD1 (6 bases). This CDR3 has 18 amino acids. Germline-derived CDR1 and CDR2 are LGHDT and YNNKEL (reference sequence). CDR3 DNA: TGTGCCAGCAGCCAAGTGCGCGCAGGGGCAAACTCCTACAATGGGCAGTTCTTC. Encoded protein: CASSQVRAGANSYNGQFF.

In nucleotides, the CDR3 is TGTGCCAGCAGCTTTCGACTAGCGGGACAGGACAATGAGCAGTTCTTC. As protein: CASSFRLAGQDNEQFF. V is TRBV7-8 and J is TRBJ2-1; 11 nucleotides agree with TRBD2. V shed 3 bases, J shed 5 bases, and the junction held 6 bases outside the gene matches. The CDR3 totals 16 residues. Germline assignment: CDR1 SGHVS and CDR2 FQNEAQ.

The chain carries TRBV10-3 and TRBJ2-7, with D possibly matching TRBD1 (5 bases). The germline V gene encodes CDR1 ENHRY and CDR2 SYGVKD. The CDR3 spans 16 residues. The V and J ends lost 0 bases and 3 bases respectively, with 15 bases between them. CDR3 loop: CAISESQGWGNYEQYF. The CDR3 DNA is TGTGCCATCAGTGAGTCGCAAGGCTGGGGCAACTACGAGCAGTACTTC.

A few counts support this clonotype. V gene TRBV5-4 combines with J gene TRBJ1-5, with D perhaps matching TRBD1 (5 bases). The CDR3 contains 14 residues. CDR1 SGHNT and CDR2 YYREEE come from the germline V gene (reference sequence). V was clipped by 4 bases and J by 4 bases, with 12 bases between them. CDR3 sequence: CASSRDGGNQPQHF. For the CDR3, the DNA is TGTGCCAGCAGCCGCGATGGGGGGAATCAGCCCCAGCATTTT.

This clonotype has only a few counts. The gene calls are TRBV11-2 and TRBJ2-3; D uncertain. Trimming cost V 5 bases and J 2 bases, with 23 bases left between them. The length of the CDR3 is 18 residues. CDR1 SGHAT and CDR2 FQNNGV come from the germline V gene. CDR3 DNA sequence: TGTGCCAGCAGCGACACACCGACAAGGCGCTTACTCACAGATACGCAGTATTTT. Translation gives CASSDTPTRRLLTDTQYF.

This chain joins TRBV9 and TRBJ2-6, with TRBD1 identical over 9 bases. Trimming removed 0 bases from V and 0 bases from J; junction bases left unmatched: 4. Germline V lookup: CDR1 SGDLS, CDR2 YYNGEE. The CDR3 is 18 residues long. The CDR3 sequence: CASSVEDRGASGANVLTF. For the CDR3, the DNA is TGTGCCAGCAGCGTAGAGGACAGGGGAGCCTCTGGGGCCAACGTCCTGACTTTC.

V is TRBV20-1 and J is TRBJ2-7; no clear D. CDR1 is DFQATT, CDR2 SNEGSKA, per germline (reference sequence). This CDR3 is 14 amino acids long. V was shortened by 2 bases and J by 6 bases, with 17 bases between the two germline ends. The chain's CDR3 is CSARPASTLTEQYF. DNA of the CDR3: TGCAGTGCTAGACCAGCGAGTACATTGACCGAGCAGTACTTC.

This clonotype was found once. The junction shows a germline mismatch at one end, possibly a read error. This chain uses TRBV27 with TRBJ2-7; weak D call: TRBD1 (5 bases). Germline V gene lookup returns CDR1 MNHEY and CDR2 SMNVEV (reference sequence). The CDR3 runs 14 residues. The CDR3 nucleotides are TGCACCAGCAGTTTTGGGGCGAGTTCCTACGAGCAGTACTTC. Its translation is CTSSFGASSYEQYF.

V gene TRBV2 combines with J gene TRBJ2-3; 14 nucleotides align to TRBD2. V lost 7 bases to trimming and J lost 0 bases; unmatched junction nucleotides: 9. The CDR3 sequence is 18 residues long. The V gene's germline CDR1 is SNHLY and CDR2 FYNNEI. The CDR3: CASIGLAGGSTSTDTQYF. The CDR3 bases are TGTGCCAGCATTGGACTAGCGGGGGGCTCGACTAGCACAGATACGCAGTATTTT.

V is TRBV20-1 and J is TRBJ2-5; TRBD2 matches 16 bases. Losses at the gene ends were 5 bases for V and 9 bases for J; bases not matched to a gene: 9. The CDR3 is 15 residues long. Germline V gene sequence: CDR1 DFQATT, CDR2 SNEGSKA (reference sequence). The CDR3: CSAPGTSGGEKAQYF. The CDR3 coding sequence is TGCAGTGCTCCCGGGACTAGCGGGGGGGAAAAGGCCCAGTACTTC.

The chain couples TRBV5-1 to TRBJ1-1; maybe TRBD1 (5 bases). Per germline, CDR1 SGHRS and CDR2 YFSETQ. Trimming took 0 bases from V and 4 from J, leaving 13 bases between them. This CDR3 is 15 amino acids long. The CDR3 protein is CASSLDGGGSTEAFF. The DNA of the CDR3 is TGCGCCAGCAGCTTGGATGGGGGTGGGAGCACTGAAGCTTTCTTT.

V and J are TRBV2 and TRBJ1-5; no definite D call. V was pared by 2 bases and J by 0 bases, with 11 bases between. This CDR3 is built from 16 residues. Germline V gene lookup returns CDR1 SNHLY and CDR2 FYNNEI. The CDR3 reads CASSETRAFSNQPQHF. For the CDR3, the DNA is TGTGCCAGCAGTGAAACAAGGGCATTTAGCAATCAGCCCCAGCATTTT.

This clonotype turned up a few times. The chain is built from TRBV7-9 and TRBJ1-2; a possible D gene is TRBD1 (6 bases). The germline CDR1 and CDR2 sequences are SEHNR and FQNEAQ (reference sequence). Trimming took 6 bases from V and 4 from J, leaving 12 bases between them. CDR3 size: 13 residues. CDR3 sequence (DNA): TGTGCCAGCAGTGTCAGGGGAGGCTATGGCTACACCTTC. As protein: CASSVRGGYGYTF.

The gene calls are TRBV20-1 and TRBJ2-3; possibly TRBD2 for D (6 bases). The CDR3 loop spans 15 amino acids. Germline CDR1 and CDR2: DFQATT and SNEGSKA (reference sequence). The V gene lost 6 bases and the J gene lost 2 bases, with 18 bases spanning the gap. For the CDR3, the DNA is TGCAGTGCCCCCTCGACTAGTCTGAACACAGATACGCAGTATTTT. Amino acids: CSAPSTSLNTDTQYF.

The chain has TRBV29-1 and TRBJ2-1; 9 positions match TRBD2. The CDR3 is 13 residues long. The V segment lost 4 bases and the J segment 9 bases; nucleotides outside the gene matches: 7. Germline loops: CDR1 SQVTM, CDR2 ANQGSEA. In nucleotides, the CDR3 is TGCAGCGTTGCGGAACCAGCGGGGGGTGAGCAGTTCTTC. Translating it yields CSVAEPAGGEQFF.